The sample holds one count of the clone carrying this T cell receptor (beta chain). The source of the sample is a study of cytomegalovirus exposure and HLA in healthy donors. V was pared by 0 bases and J by 10 bases, with 12 bases of the junction left unmatched. CDR3 length equals 15 residues. Germline V CDR1 and CDR2: SGHTA, FQGNSA. 60 Vbeta and 13 Jbeta primers were used in PCR. TCRdb's copy holds only in-frame clones and misses some; the assay was immunoSEQ multiplex PCR. The sample lists under 200,000 clones; about 76% were seen once. The sequenced material came from PBMCs. This sequence joins TRBV7-2 and TRBJ2-7, with TRBD2 identical over 7 bases. The TCR comes from a male donor in good health and CMV-seropositive. The CDR3 region has the DNA TGTGCCAGCAGCTTAGCGCTGGGGGAGGGCGTCGATCAGTACTTC. Amino acid sequence: CASSLALGEGVDQYF. The whole variable domain, filled in from reference TRBV7-2 and TRBJ2-7, reads GAGVSQSPSNKVTEKGKDVELRCDPISGHTALYWYRQSLGQGLEFLIYFQGNSAPDKSGLPSDRFSAERTGGSVSTLTIQRTQQEDSAVYLCASSLALGEGVDQYFGPGTRLTVT.